Below, 32 T cell receptor beta chains from the same sample are listed, as sequenced in a study of PD-1 blockade in classical Hodgkin lymphoma. Using immunoSEQ multiplex PCR, the repertoire was profiled, and TCRdb retains in-frame clones only, with some absent. The top ten hold about a tenth of the sample, which has roughly 64,000 clones, 91% seen once. This sample's time point: cycle 4 day 1 (C4D1), after less than seven weeks of nivolumab. Each patient relapsed following autologous stem cell transplantation, and prior brentuximab vedotin exposure differed. This material consisted of peripheral blood mononuclear cells (PBMCs), taken before the fourth cycle of nivolumab. The receptors were sampled from a human donor with classical Hodgkin lymphoma.

This chain joins TRBV7-9 and TRBJ1-1; no firm D call. Germline V lookup: CDR1 SEHNR, CDR2 FQNEAQ (reference sequence). Trimming took 2 bases from V and 3 from J, leaving 7 bases between them. The CDR3 extends over 13 amino acids. The CDR3 bases are TGTGCCAGCAGCTTACTTGGGGACACTGAAGCTTTCTTT. It codes for CASSLLGDTEAFF.

The chain uses TRBV25-1 and TRBJ1-2; no clear D gene. The V end was cut by 11 bases, the J end by 6 bases, with 13 bases between. The V gene's germline CDR1 is MGHDK and CDR2 SYGVNS. This CDR3 comprises 11 residues. The CDR3 loop is CAAGWFDGYTF. DNA for the CDR3: TGTGCCGCCGGGTGGTTCGATGGCTACACCTTC.

The genes are TRBV29-1 and TRBJ1-3; maybe TRBD1 (5 bases). V lost 4 bases and J lost 2, with 21 bases in between. Germline lookup yields CDR1 SQVTM and CDR2 ANQGSEA. CDR3 length: 17 amino acids. The CDR3 DNA sequence: TGCAGCGTTGTTTTTCTCGACAGAACAACCGCTGGAAACACCATATATTTT. Amino acid sequence: CSVVFLDRTTAGNTIYF. Drawing the rest from reference TRBV29-1 and TRBJ1-3, the complete variable domain is SAVISQKPSRDICQRGTSLTIQCQVDSQVTMMFWYRQQPGQSLTLIATANQGSEATYESGFVIDKFPISRPNLTFSTLTVSNMSPEDSSIYLCSVVFLDRTTAGNTIYFGEGSWLTVV.

The chain recombines TRBV11-2 with TRBJ2-5; TRBD2 aligns across 10 bases. The CDR3 is made up of 14 amino acids. J lost 3 bases, V lost 5 bases, and 3 bases had no gene match. Germline V CDR1 and CDR2: SGHAT, FQNNGV. The CDR3 nucleotides are TGTGCCAGCAGCCCAGCGGGGGGGAAAGAGACCCAGTACTTC. Protein: CASSPAGGKETQYF.

The CDR3 loop is CASSPPFPGQGNTGELFF. The CDR3 DNA reads TGTGCCAGCAGCCCCCCATTCCCGGGACAGGGTAACACCGGGGAGCTGTTTTTT. This chain uses TRBV7-9 with TRBJ2-2; 9 bases agree with TRBD1. Germline CDR1 is SEHNR and CDR2 is FQNEAQ (reference sequence). V dropped 5 bases and J dropped 2; count of bases not matched to a gene: 12. This CDR3 has 18 residues.

This clone is deemed medium-sized. This chain connects TRBV27 to TRBJ2-7; the D gene is possibly TRBD1 (5 bases). CDR1 and CDR2 from the germline V gene are MNHEY and SMNVEV (reference sequence). Trimming left V 6 bases short and J 6 bases short, with 18 bases between. The CDR3 contains 14 residues. The CDR3 reads CASRLGAGNPEQYF. CDR3 in DNA: TGTGCCAGCAGGCTCGGAGCAGGGAACCCCGAGCAGTACTTC.

The chain joins TRBV5-1 to TRBJ2-3; weak D call: TRBD2 (6 bases). The V and J ends lost 0 bases and 5 bases respectively, with 13 bases between them. Looked up from germline, CDR1 is SGHRS and CDR2 is YFSETQ. The CDR3 runs to 15 residues. CDR3 sequence: CASSLAGGDGDTQYF. In DNA, the CDR3 is TGCGCCAGCAGCTTGGCCGGAGGGGACGGAGATACGCAGTATTTT.

In DNA form, the CDR3 reads TGTGCCAGCAGCAAGCTCAGGCAGGGACACACTGAAGCTTTCTTT. Protein product: CASSKLRQGHTEAFF. The V and J genes are TRBV5-6 and TRBJ1-1; D may be TRBD1 (5 bases). Germline CDR1 SGHDT, CDR2 YYEEEE. Trimming took 4 bases from V and 3 from J, leaving 16 bases between them. The CDR3 is 15 residues long.

The chain couples TRBV14 to TRBJ1-2, with 7 nucleotides matching TRBD1. Unmatched junction bases numbered 6, after V lost 0 bases and J lost 14 bases. The CDR3 contains 12 residues. Germline loops: CDR1 SGHDN, CDR2 FVKESK. For the CDR3, the DNA is TGTGCCAGCAGCCAAGAGGACAGGATCATAACCTTC. This encodes CASSQEDRIITF.

The J gene is TRBJ2-5, the V gene TRBV6-5; D is perhaps TRBD1 (5 bases). Germline V CDR1 and CDR2: MNHEY, SVGAGI. V lost 3 bases, J lost 3 bases, and 14 bases lay in between. The length of the CDR3 is 15 residues. In DNA, the CDR3 is TGTGCCAGCAGTTATGCTAGGGGCGGTGAAGAGACCCAGTACTTC. Translation: CASSYARGGEETQYF.

The rearrangement joins TRBV27 to TRBJ1-5; D is unresolved. Deletions cut 3 bases from V and 7 bases from J, with 13 bases between. This CDR3 has 14 residues. CDR1 is MNHEY, CDR2 SMNVEV, per germline (reference sequence). In DNA form, the CDR3 reads TGTGCCAGCAGTTTCTCCGGACCAGAACAGCCCCAGCATTTT. Translating gives CASSFSGPEQPQHF.

This clone has more than one count but fewer than ten. The chain joins TRBV5-4 to TRBJ1-4; 7 nucleotides agree with TRBD1. V shed 4 bases and J 6 bases; nucleotides not matched to a gene: 9. Per germline, CDR1 SGHNT and CDR2 YYREEE (reference sequence). The CDR3 is 15 amino acids. The CDR3 DNA reads as TGTGCCAGCAGCGCCAACAGGGGAATTGATGAAAAACTGTTTTTT. Translation gives CASSANRGIDEKLFF.

This clone was detected only once. CDR3: CSVGVGMNTEAFF. The CDR3 coding sequence is TGCAGCGTTGGAGTGGGAATGAACACTGAAGCTTTCTTT. This chain uses TRBV29-1 with TRBJ1-1; no definite D call. CDR1 SQVTM and CDR2 ANQGSEA come from the germline V gene. CDR3 length equals 13 residues. V gave up 4 bases and J gave up 0 bases, with 9 bases separating them.

The chain uses TRBV5-1 and TRBJ2-7; 7 nucleotides match TRBD1. Germline values: CDR1 SGHRS, CDR2 YFSETQ. After removal of 5 bases from V and 5 bases from J, the junction contained 10 bases not matched to a gene. The CDR3 runs 14 residues. CDR3 amino acids: CASSTDRSSDEQYF. In nucleotides, the CDR3 is TGCGCCAGCAGTACGGACAGGAGTTCAGACGAGCAGTACTTC.

The chain combines TRBV7-9 with TRBJ1-2; D gene uncertain. The CDR3 runs 14 residues. CDR1 SEHNR and CDR2 FQNEAQ come from the germline V gene (reference sequence). Trimming removed 0 bases from V and 5 bases from J, with 10 bases in between. CDR3 sequence reads: CASSLAGNRYGYTF. In nucleotides, the CDR3 is TGTGCCAGCAGCTTAGCAGGCAATCGGTATGGCTACACCTTC.

The chain joins TRBV18 to TRBJ1-3; 8 positions match TRBD1. The CDR3 length is 16 residues. CDR1 is KGHSH, CDR2 LQKENI, per germline. V lost 3 bases to trimming and J lost 5 bases; unmatched junction nucleotides: 9. The CDR3 protein is CASSPYIGQGRNTIYF. The CDR3 DNA sequence: TGTGCCAGCTCACCTTATATCGGACAGGGAAGAAACACCATATATTTT.

CDR3 nucleotide sequence: TGTGCCAGCAGCCGCGTTCGGGGAGAGGCTGGAAACACCATATATTTT. It is translated as CASSRVRGEAGNTIYF. The chain uses TRBV7-8 and TRBJ1-3; D is unclear. The ends were cut back, 5 bases at V and 2 bases at J, with 16 bases in the middle. In germline, CDR1 is SGHVS, CDR2 FQNEAQ. CDR3 length equals 16 residues.

CDR3 bases: TGTGCCAGCAGTTACGTCGGGGATGGCTACACCTTC. Translation gives CASSYVGDGYTF. The rearrangement joins TRBV6-5 to TRBJ1-2, with no clear D. The CDR3 is 12 residues long. Germline CDR1 MNHEY, CDR2 SVGAGI. V was pared by 2 bases and J by 6 bases, with 7 bases between.

The chain links TRBV13 to TRBJ1-1; D is undetermined. This CDR3 is built from 12 residues. Germline V gene data show CDR1 as PRHDT and CDR2 as FYEKMQ (reference sequence). Trimming took off 5 bases at V and 1 base at J, with 5 bases between the two ends. The CDR3: CASSRQNTEAFF. For the CDR3, the DNA is TGTGCCAGCAGCCGACAGAACACTGAAGCTTTCTTT.

The J gene is TRBJ1-4, the V gene TRBV6-5, with D tentatively TRBD1 (6 bases). Trimming pared 5 bases from V and 3 bases from J, leaving 13 bases between. Germline V gives CDR1 MNHEY, CDR2 SVGAGI. This CDR3 has 15 residues. As DNA, the CDR3 is TGTGCCAGCAGTGCCACAGGGAAGGCTAATGAAAAACTGTTTTTT. This encodes CASSATGKANEKLFF.

The chain uses TRBV29-1 and TRBJ2-1, with D maybe TRBD2 (6 bases). Germline CDR1 SQVTM, CDR2 ANQGSEA. V lost 1 base and J lost 2, with 15 bases in between. The CDR3 spans 16 residues. As DNA, the CDR3 is TGCAGCGTTGAAGGAAGCGCGGGGTACGCCTACAATGAGCAGTTCTTC. Residues: CSVEGSAGYAYNEQFF.

The V gene is TRBV5-1, the J gene TRBJ1-2; D call uncertain. This CDR3 is 13 amino acids long. CDR1 is SGHRS and CDR2 is YFSETQ in the germline V gene. Deletions cut 0 bases from V and 7 bases from J, with 10 bases between. In DNA, the CDR3 is TGCGCCAGCAGCTTGGAAGGTTTGGGTGGCTACACCTTC. It specifies CASSLEGLGGYTF.

The chain couples TRBV19 to TRBJ1-1, with 8 bases identical to TRBD1. The ends lost 5 bases at V and 2 bases at J; junction bases unmatched: 4. From germline, CDR1 is LNHDA and CDR2 SQIVND (reference sequence). This CDR3 has 14 residues. The CDR3 nucleotides read TGTGCCAGTAGTCCAGACAGGGGAAACACTGAAGCTTTCTTT. Its protein product is CASSPDRGNTEAFF.

CDR3 in amino acids: CASSLAGGTGVEAFF. The CDR3 coding sequence is TGCGCCAGCAGCTTGGCCGGAGGGACAGGGGTTGAAGCTTTCTTT. V gene TRBV5-1 combines with J gene TRBJ1-1, with 10 bases identical to TRBD1. From germline, CDR1 is SGHRS and CDR2 YFSETQ. Unmatched junction bases numbered 6, after V lost 0 bases and J lost 7 bases. This CDR3 is 15 amino acids long. The full variable domain, completed using reference TRBV5-1 and TRBJ1-1, is KAGVTQTPRYLIKTRGQQVTLSCSPISGHRSVSWYQQTPGQGLQFLFEYFSETQRNKGNFPGRFSGRQFSNSRSEMNVSTLELGDSALYLCASSLAGGTGVEAFFGQGTRLTVV.

The chain joins TRBV30 to TRBJ1-2; D remains ambiguous. V was pared by 4 bases and J by 4 bases, with 13 bases between. The germline gives CDR1 GTSNPN, CDR2 SVGIG (reference sequence). The CDR3 is 13 residues long. The CDR3 region is CAWKRWHTYGYTF. The DNA of the CDR3 is TGTGCCTGGAAGAGGTGGCACACCTATGGCTACACCTTC.

This chain uses TRBV6-5 with TRBJ1-4, with D possibly being TRBD1 (5 bases). Trimming pared 8 bases from V and 8 bases from J, leaving 15 bases between. This CDR3 has 13 residues. From germline, CDR1 is MNHEY and CDR2 SVGAGI. In DNA, the CDR3 is TGTGCCAGCTTGATAGGGGTTGAAGAAAAACTGTTTTTT. Protein sequence: CASLIGVEEKLFF.

The rearrangement uses TRBV4-2 and TRBJ1-2, with D unresolved. CDR3 size: 16 residues. V lost 1 base, J lost 2 bases, and 14 bases lay in between. Per the germline V gene, CDR1 is LGHNA and CDR2 is YNFKEQ. The CDR3 loop is CASSQGGRAGNYGYTF. CDR3 DNA sequence: TGTGCCAGCAGCCAAGGCGGAAGGGCGGGCAACTATGGCTACACCTTC.

The chain recombines TRBV6-1 with TRBJ1-2; D remains ambiguous. Germline CDR1 reads MNHNS; CDR2 reads SASEGT. The length of the CDR3 is 14 residues. V was cut by 10 bases and J by 3 bases, with 18 bases left in between. CDR3 nucleotides: TGTGCCATTGACCTCCGGACGGAAGACTATGGCTACACCTTC. Translation gives CAIDLRTEDYGYTF.

This chain connects TRBV5-1 to TRBJ1-6; D perhaps matches TRBD1 (5 bases). Trimming stripped 4 bases from V and 5 bases from J, with 10 bases between. Germline V CDR1 and CDR2: SGHRS, YFSETQ. This CDR3 comprises 14 residues. The CDR3 nucleotides read TGCGCCAGCAGCCCGGGACTGAATAATTCACCCCTCCACTTT. Translation: CASSPGLNNSPLHF.

The gene calls are TRBV2 and TRBJ2-2, with D maybe TRBD2 (6 bases). The germline V gene encodes CDR1 SNHLY and CDR2 FYNNEI. Trimming pared 7 bases from V and 10 bases from J, leaving 19 bases between. The CDR3 has 14 residues. The CDR3 sequence is CASTHRGLHMELFF. In DNA, the CDR3 is TGTGCCAGCACCCACCGGGGACTCCATATGGAGCTGTTTTTT.

This clone was counted once. The rearrangement links TRBV27 to TRBJ2-2; D is uncertain. The V gene lost 5 bases and the J gene lost 2 bases, with 3 bases spanning the gap. The CDR3 length is 12 residues. Germline V gene lookup returns CDR1 MNHEY and CDR2 SMNVEV (reference sequence). The CDR3 region is CASSGNTGELFF. The CDR3 nucleotides read TGTGCCAGCAGTGGTAACACCGGGGAGCTGTTTTTT.

The chain has TRBV5-8 and TRBJ1-1; D is perhaps TRBD1 (6 bases). CDR1 is SGHTS, CDR2 YDEGEE, per germline. V was clipped by 0 bases and J by 8 bases, with 11 bases between them. This CDR3 contains 13 residues. Here the CDR3 DNA reads TGTGCCAGCAGCTTGGAGTGGACAGACGAAGCTTTCTTT. Its translation is CASSLEWTDEAFF.